These 32 T cell receptor beta chains share one sample of origin, sequenced in a study of OX40 agonist ivuxolimab in advanced cancers. Data came from immunoSEQ multiplex PCR; TCRdb stores just in-frame clones and leaves some out. Of 75,000 to 100,000 clones in the sample, more than 85% were seen once. Sequenced material: CD4+ or CD8+ T cells sorted from blood, taken in a trial of the OX40 agonist ivuxolimab. These receptors originate from an adult with an advanced solid tumor such as melanoma, head and neck, liver or kidney cancer.

This chain joins TRBV4-1 and TRBJ2-2; 7 nucleotides align to TRBD1. From germline, CDR1 is MGHRA and CDR2 YSYEKL. The J segment lost 2 bases and the V segment lost 2 bases, leaving 5 bases of the junction unmatched. The length of the CDR3 is 16 residues. This CDR3 reads CASSQLHRGNTGELFF. As DNA, the CDR3 is TGCGCCAGCAGCCAACTCCACAGGGGAAACACCGGGGAGCTGTTTTTT.

This chain uses TRBV5-1 with TRBJ2-7; 12 positions agree with TRBD2. The CDR3 is 17 amino acids. V was pared by 0 bases and J by 4 bases, with 8 bases of the junction left unmatched. The germline gives CDR1 SGHRS, CDR2 YFSETQ. CDR3 bases: TGCGCCAGCAGCTTGGGGACACTAGCGGGGGGCAGGTACGAGCAGTACTTC. This gives the protein CASSLGTLAGGRYEQYF.

This clone was detected only a few times. The chain joins TRBV19 to TRBJ2-7, with D perhaps matching TRBD1 (5 bases). V lost 5 bases and J 5 bases, leaving 19 bases between the germline ends. CDR3 length: 15 amino acids. Germline assignment: CDR1 LNHDA and CDR2 SQIVND (reference sequence). The CDR3, as DNA: TGTGCCAGTAGTGCCTGGGGTTCCCAGGGCCACGAGCAGTACTTC. Translating it yields CASSAWGSQGHEQYF.

The chain has TRBV7-9 and TRBJ1-1; 9 bases agree with TRBD1. V shed 4 bases, J shed 1 base, and the junction held 13 bases outside the gene matches. This CDR3 is built from 18 residues. Germline V gene data show CDR1 as SEHNR and CDR2 as FQNEAQ (reference sequence). CDR3: CASSSYRPTGGKNTEAFF. DNA of the CDR3: TGTGCCAGCAGCTCCTACCGCCCGACAGGGGGGAAGAACACTGAAGCTTTCTTT.

The V call is TRBV7-9, the J call TRBJ2-2, with TRBD1 identical over 9 bases. The germline V gene encodes CDR1 SEHNR and CDR2 FQNEAQ (reference sequence). Trimming took 10 bases from V and 6 from J; bases not matched to a gene: 9. The CDR3 contains 14 residues. In DNA form, the CDR3 reads TGTGCCACATACGGGACAGGGATTCCCGGGGAGCTGTTTTTT. The encoded protein is CATYGTGIPGELFF.

The CDR3, as DNA: TGTGCCAGCAGTGAGTGGGGGACAGGAGAACAGTATTTT. Amino acids: CASSEWGTGEQYF. This chain joins TRBV6-1 and TRBJ2-3; 8 positions agree with TRBD1. The germline CDR1 and CDR2 sequences are MNHNS and SASEGT. Trimming at V came to 3 bases and at J to 12 bases, leaving 8 bases not matched to a gene. The CDR3 has 13 amino acids.

This clone was seen a single time. The rearrangement links TRBV4-3 to TRBJ1-6, with 7 bases that match TRBD1. The ends lost 0 bases at V and 7 bases at J; junction bases unmatched: 6. The CDR3 length is 16 residues. Germline-derived CDR1 and CDR2 are LGHNA and YSLEER. The CDR3 DNA reads as TGCGCCAGCAGCCAAGAGGCCGGGACAGAGAATTCACCCCTCCACTTT. It codes for CASSQEAGTENSPLHF.

This chain uses TRBV7-2 with TRBJ1-2; no firm D call. The length of the CDR3 is 14 residues. The germline V gene encodes CDR1 SGHTA and CDR2 FQGNSA. Trimming pared 2 bases from V and 4 bases from J, leaving 11 bases between. In DNA form, the CDR3 reads TGTGCCAGCAGCTTATTTTTTGGAAGCTATGGCTACACCTTC. This codes for CASSLFFGSYGYTF.

The J gene is TRBJ2-3, the V gene TRBV5-1, with TRBD1 as a possible D gene (6 bases). The CDR3 sequence is 15 residues long. Trimming removed 7 bases at V and 5 bases at J, with 20 bases between. Germline assignment: CDR1 SGHRS and CDR2 YFSETQ. The CDR3 DNA reads as TGCGCCAGCCTGTCAGGGGAACCGAAGGTAGATACGCAGTATTTT. Amino acids: CASLSGEPKVDTQYF.

The V gene is TRBV6-1, the J gene TRBJ2-4, with TRBD1 matching 10 bases. Germline V gene lookup returns CDR1 MNHNS and CDR2 SASEGT. This CDR3 has 14 amino acids. The V segment lost 6 bases and the J segment 5 bases; nucleotides outside the gene matches: 4. The CDR3 region has the DNA TGTGCCAGCAGGCGACAGGGGGCGGAAAACATTCAGTACTTC. Amino acids: CASRRQGAENIQYF.

This clone was counted once. This rearrangement joins TRBV7-6 to TRBJ2-1; TRBD2 agrees at 7 bases. The CDR3 runs to 15 residues. Trimming took 0 bases from V and 5 from J; bases not matched to a gene: 4. Germline loops: CDR1 SGHVS, CDR2 FNYEAQ. CDR3 sequence reads: CASSLAGGYHNEQFF. The CDR3 DNA reads as TGTGCCAGCAGCTTAGCGGGGGGGTACCACAATGAGCAGTTCTTC.

This chain joins TRBV6-5 and TRBJ1-1, with D possibly matching TRBD1 (5 bases). With 1 base removed from V and 0 bases from J, the gap between germline ends came to 12 bases. This CDR3 region has 16 residues. Germline V gene data show CDR1 as MNHEY and CDR2 as SVGAGI. The CDR3 loop reads CASSYYRTDMNTEAFF. The DNA for the CDR3 is TGTGCCAGCAGTTACTATAGGACGGACATGAACACTGAAGCTTTCTTT.

This clone was recorded only once. The gene calls are TRBV7-2 and TRBJ1-1; D call uncertain. The length of the CDR3 is 15 residues. Germline V gene sequence: CDR1 SGHTA, CDR2 FQGNSA. V was trimmed by 1 base and J by 3 bases, leaving 12 bases between them. The CDR3 region has the DNA TGTGCCAGCAGCTTAGGTATCGGGAGGTACACTGAAGCTTTCTTT. The encoded protein is CASSLGIGRYTEAFF.

The rearrangement uses TRBV7-2 and TRBJ2-5; D is possibly TRBD2 (5 bases). V was cut by 1 base and J by 3 bases, with 9 bases left in between. Germline-derived CDR1 and CDR2 are SGHTA and FQGNSA. The CDR3 contains 14 residues. DNA of the CDR3: TGTGCCAGCAGCTTAGTGTCGGGAAAAGAGACCCAGTACTTC. The encoded protein is CASSLVSGKETQYF. Complete variable domain (other parts from reference TRBV7-2 and TRBJ2-5): GAGVSQSPSNKVTEKGKDVELRCDPISGHTALYWYRQSLGQGLEFLIYFQGNSAPDKSGLPSDRFSAERTGGSVSTLTIQRTQQEDSAVYLCASSLVSGKETQYFGPGTRLLVL.

The genes are TRBV9 and TRBJ2-1; TRBD2 agrees at 9 bases. With V trimmed by 2 bases and J by 9 bases, 3 bases remained unmatched. The CDR3 length is 13 residues. Germline CDR1 SGDLS, CDR2 YYNGEE. The CDR3 DNA is TGTGCCAGCAGCGTGACTAGCGGAAGTGAGCAGTTCTTC. It encodes CASSVTSGSEQFF.

The chain has TRBV25-1 and TRBJ1-5; D perhaps matches TRBD1 (5 bases). The CDR3 sequence is 13 residues long. CDR1 MGHDK and CDR2 SYGVNS come from the germline V gene. Trimming pared 4 bases from V and 3 bases from J, leaving 7 bases between. This chain's CDR3 is CASSVGANQPQHF. CDR3 DNA: TGTGCCAGCAGTGTAGGGGCCAATCAGCCCCAGCATTTT.

This clone was detected only once. The rearrangement links TRBV29-1 to TRBJ1-1; D not resolved. The CDR3 has 10 residues. From germline, CDR1 is SQVTM and CDR2 ANQGSEA. Trimming took 4 bases from V and 5 from J, leaving 5 bases between them. CDR3 DNA: TGCAGCGTTGTTTATACTGAAGCTTTCTTT. This sequence encodes CSVVYTEAFF.

J is TRBJ2-4 and V is TRBV27, with 9 nucleotides matching TRBD2. The CDR3 consists of 12 residues. Losses at the gene ends were 6 bases for V and 16 bases for J; bases not matched to a gene: 10. Germline V gene sequence: CDR1 MNHEY, CDR2 SMNVEV (reference sequence). The DNA of the CDR3 is TGTGCCAGCAGCCCCCTTAGCGGGAGTTTTTACTTC. Its translation: CASSPLSGSFYF.

This chain connects TRBV4-1 to TRBJ1-1, with 9 bases fitting TRBD1. The V segment lost 2 bases and the J segment 0 bases; nucleotides outside the gene matches: 10. The germline V gene encodes CDR1 MGHRA and CDR2 YSYEKL. This CDR3 is built from 18 residues. The CDR3 region is CASSQLLSGTGMNTEAFF. CDR3 sequence (DNA): TGCGCCAGCAGCCAACTTCTTTCAGGGACAGGGATGAACACTGAAGCTTTCTTT.

This chain links TRBV21-1 with TRBJ1-1; the table assigns TRBD1, which was not confirmed against the DNA. TRBV21-1 represents a pseudogene. This CDR3 contains 16 residues. In DNA, the CDR3 is TGTGCCAGCAGCAAAACCCGACAGCCCAGGACCACTGAAGCTTTCTTT. Protein product: CASSKTRQPRTTEAFF.

J is TRBJ2-1 and V is TRBV30; 7 bases fit TRBD2. CDR1 is GTSNPN and CDR2 is SVGIG in the germline V gene (reference sequence). V dropped 2 bases and J dropped 2; count of bases not matched to a gene: 6. CDR3 size: 15 residues. The CDR3 DNA follows: TGTGCCTGGAGTATGTCTAGCGGAGCCTACAATGAGCAGTTCTTC. This encodes CAWSMSSGAYNEQFF.

The chain couples TRBV6-5 to TRBJ2-7; 9 bases are a match to TRBD2. This CDR3 is 14 amino acids long. With V trimmed by 0 bases and J by 7 bases, 4 bases remained unmatched. The germline V gene has CDR1 MNHEY and CDR2 SVGAGI. The CDR3 spells CASSYSRLAGEQYF. The CDR3 DNA reads TGTGCCAGCAGTTACTCTCGGCTAGCGGGGGAGCAGTACTTC.

The V and J genes are TRBV2 and TRBJ2-5, with 7 bases that match TRBD2. Germline V gene lookup returns CDR1 SNHLY and CDR2 FYNNEI. The CDR3 spans 15 residues. Trimming at V came to 1 base and at J to 3 bases, leaving 5 bases not matched to a gene. CDR3 residues: CASSEGRLAEETQYF. CDR3 DNA: TGTGCCAGCAGTGAAGGGCGGCTAGCGGAAGAGACCCAGTACTTC.

The chain joins TRBV11-2 to TRBJ2-1; tentatively, D is TRBD2 (5 bases). The V and J ends lost 5 bases and 12 bases respectively, with 17 bases between them. The CDR3 runs to 13 residues. Germline lookup yields CDR1 SGHAT and CDR2 FQNNGV. CDR3 sequence: CASSRWGSVGQFF. CDR3 in DNA: TGTGCCAGCAGCCGATGGGGTAGCGTGGGGCAGTTCTTC.

The V gene is TRBV6-5, the J gene TRBJ2-5; a weak D match, TRBD2 (5 bases). Trimming left V 4 bases short and J 1 base short, with 7 bases between. The germline gives CDR1 MNHEY, CDR2 SVGAGI. This CDR3 comprises 13 residues. The CDR3 DNA reads as TGTGCCAGCAGTTCGGGGTTCCAAGAGACCCAGTACTTC. Its protein is CASSSGFQETQYF.

This rearrangement joins TRBV7-6 to TRBJ2-1; D unclear. CDR1 SGHVS and CDR2 FNYEAQ come from the germline V gene. The CDR3 loop spans 15 amino acids. Deletions cut 1 base from V and 7 bases from J, with 14 bases between. CDR3 residues: CASSLGLGSGNEQFF. The CDR3 DNA follows: TGTGCCAGCAGCTTAGGTCTGGGAAGTGGGAATGAGCAGTTCTTC.

The V call is TRBV9, the J call TRBJ2-1; TRBD2 matches 7 bases. Germline CDR1 SGDLS, CDR2 YYNGEE. CDR3 length: 16 residues. V was pared by 1 base and J by 0 bases, with 4 bases of the junction left unmatched. The CDR3 bases are TGTGCCAGCAGCGTAAGCGGGGCTCTCTCCTACAATGAGCAGTTCTTC. Translated, it gives CASSVSGALSYNEQFF.

The chain combines TRBV27 with TRBJ1-6; D uncertain. CDR3 length: 15 residues. Germline assignment: CDR1 MNHEY and CDR2 SMNVEV (reference sequence). Between the trimmed V and J ends, which lost 2 bases and 9 bases, there was a span of 14 bases. CDR3 in DNA: TGTGCCAGCAGTTTAAGTTCGGGCCCGGCTTCACCCCTCCACTTT. This encodes CASSLSSGPASPLHF.

A single count supports this clone. The chain links TRBV18 to TRBJ1-1; the D is unclear. Trimming shortened V by 1 base and J by 6 bases, and 15 bases separated the two germline ends. Germline values: CDR1 KGHSH, CDR2 LQKENI. This CDR3 is 15 amino acids long. The CDR3 spells CASSPREGRIAEAFF. Written as DNA, the CDR3 is TGTGCCAGCTCACCACGAGAGGGCAGGATCGCTGAAGCTTTCTTT.

The chain carries TRBV7-6 and TRBJ2-1, with D hard to call. The CDR3 runs to 15 residues. V lost 1 base and J 0 bases, leaving 7 bases between the germline ends. Germline CDR1 and CDR2: SGHVS and FNYEAQ. CDR3 amino acids: CASSLVPGSYNEQFF. The CDR3 bases are TGTGCCAGCAGCTTAGTACCCGGCTCCTACAATGAGCAGTTCTTC.

The chain uses TRBV27 and TRBJ2-1, with TRBD1 matching over 9 bases. J was trimmed by 9 bases and V by 1 base; bases with no gene match: 10. The CDR3 sequence is 16 residues long. The germline V gene encodes CDR1 MNHEY and CDR2 SMNVEV (reference sequence). The chain's CDR3 is CASSLLSGQGLSEQFF. CDR3 DNA: TGTGCCAGCAGTTTATTATCGGGACAGGGTTTAAGTGAGCAGTTCTTC.

This clone has a single count. This chain uses TRBV5-4 with TRBJ1-3, with a weak D call TRBD1 (5 bases). V lost 0 bases and J 1 base, leaving 8 bases between the germline ends. Per the germline V gene, CDR1 is SGHNT and CDR2 is YYREEE (reference sequence). This CDR3 is built from 15 residues. The CDR3, as DNA: TGTGCCAGCAGCTTGGAGGCAGGGTCTGGAAACACCATATATTTT. Protein sequence: CASSLEAGSGNTIYF. Supplemented by reference TRBV5-4 and TRBJ1-3, the full variable domain reads ETGVTQSPTHLIKTRGQQVTLRCSSQSGHNTVSWYQQALGQGPQFIFQYYREEENGRGNFPPRFSGLQFPNYSSELNVNALELDDSALYLCASSLEAGSGNTIYFGEGSWLTVV.